Below, 6 T cell receptor beta chains from the same sample are listed, as sequenced in a study of T-cell memory formation after mild COVID-19. TCRdb processed the 5' RACE reads anew with MiXCR; each CDR3 protein has one entry. The sample carries 550,000 to 700,000 distinct CDR3 sequences, roughly 18% recorded once. The sample consisted of PBMCs or a T cell subset sorted from them (not recorded which). The receptors here all came from an adult woman who had mild COVID-19 (a few samples of this study predate the infection). Cell type and time point are not known.

This clonotype was seen more than once but under ten times. The V gene is TRBV2, the J gene TRBJ2-1, with D perhaps TRBD1 or TRBD2 (5 bases each). The CDR3 loop spans 15 amino acids. Deletions cut 6 bases from V and 0 bases from J, with 12 bases between. Germline CDR1 is SNHLY and CDR2 is FYNNEI. CDR3 coding DNA: TGTGCCAGCAGGGAGGCAGGGAGCTCCTACAATGAGCAGTTCTTC. The encoded protein is CASREAGSSYNEQFF.

The chain employs TRBV11-3 and TRBJ1-2; tentative D call: TRBD1 (5 bases). Germline V gives CDR1 SGHNT, CDR2 YENEEA. The V and J ends lost 3 bases and 4 bases respectively, with 9 bases between them. CDR3 length equals 13 residues. CDR3: CASSLGRFYGYTF. CDR3 nucleotides: TGTGCCAGCAGCTTGGGACGGTTCTATGGCTACACCTTC.

This clonotype showed up just a few times. J is TRBJ1-5 and V is TRBV4-1; no firm D call. V was trimmed by 1 base and J by 0 bases, leaving 10 bases between them. Germline values: CDR1 MGHRA, CDR2 YSYEKL. This CDR3 comprises 16 residues. CDR3 coding DNA: TGCGCCAGCAGCCAAGTTCCGGGCTATAGCAATCAGCCCCAGCATTTT. Translation: CASSQVPGYSNQPQHF.

This clonotype was seen only a few times. The rearrangement uses TRBV9 and TRBJ2-1; tentative D call: TRBD2 (6 bases). Germline loops: CDR1 SGDLS, CDR2 YYNGEE. Trimming left V 1 base short and J 0 bases short, with 23 bases between. The length of the CDR3 is 20 residues. CDR3 amino acids: CASSVSGVAVVRSSYNEQFF. The DNA for the CDR3 is TGTGCCAGCAGCGTATCCGGGGTAGCGGTCGTAAGGAGCTCCTACAATGAGCAGTTCTTC.

There are a few counts of this clonotype. The genes are TRBV20-1 and TRBJ2-3, with no clear D. CDR3 length: 12 residues. In germline, CDR1 is DFQATT, CDR2 SNEGSKA (reference sequence). The V end lost 4 bases, the J end lost 4 bases, and 9 bases lay between the germline ends. The CDR3 sequence: CSANSRADTQYF. The CDR3 DNA follows: TGCAGTGCTAATAGCCGGGCAGATACGCAGTATTTT.

CDR3 loop: CASSLRAAAKAFF. Written as DNA, the CDR3 is TGTGCCAGCAGTTTAAGGGCGGCGGCTAAAGCTTTCTTT. The genes are TRBV12-3 or TRBV12-4 and TRBJ1-1; no firm D call. Trimming removed 2 bases from V and 9 bases from J, with 13 bases in between. The CDR3 loop spans 13 amino acids.